The rows below give T cell receptor beta chains drawn from one sample of a study of response to subunit inactivated influenza vaccine. TCRdb recomputed calls from the RT-PCR reads with MiXCR, one row per CDR3 protein. The sample shows about 650,000 distinct CDR3 sequences, 11% to 15% of them seen only once. Sequenced here: PBMCs from blood, sampled 14 to 15 days before vaccination. These receptor sequences come from a middle-aged man who received an inactivated influenza vaccine. The CDR3 runs from the conserved cysteine through the conserved F or W. D genes are given only for firm matches. Some rows mark clone size as missing; the rest say once, few, many or name a class of expanded clone.

clone size,V gene,CDR3 length,D gene,J gene,CDR3 DNA,CDR3 protein
few,TRBV28,14,-,TRBJ2-7,TGTGCCAGCAGTTTGCGGACCCTCCGGAACGAGCAGTACTTC,CASSLRTLRNEQYF
-,TRBV7-9,13,-,TRBJ2-2,TGTGCCAGCAGCTTCAGTTCTAGCGGGGAGCTGTTTTTT,CASSFSSSGELFF
few,TRBV20-1,14,-,TRBJ2-5,TGCAGTGCCAGGACAGTAAGCCGCCAAGAGACCCAGTACTTC,CSARTVSRQETQYF
-,TRBV7-3,16,TRBD2,TRBJ2-1,TGTGCCAGCAGCCCCTCCGGGGGGGGAGTCAACAATGAGCAGTTCTTC,CASSPSGGGVNNEQFF
few,TRBV2,13,TRBD1,TRBJ2-7,TGTGCCAGCAGTGGGACAGGGTACGGCGAGCAGTACTTC,CASSGTGYGEQYF
many,TRBV3-1,14,-,TRBJ2-6,TGTGCCAGCAGCCCGGACTCTGGGGCCAACGTCCTGACTTTC,CASSPDSGANVLTF
-,TRBV20-1,11,-,TRBJ1-1,TGCAGTGCCCCCGGAGACACTGAAGCTTTCTTT,CSAPGDTEAFF
-,TRBV7-3,15,-,TRBJ2-5,TGTGCCAGCAGCTTACTGGGCAACCGGGGAGAGACCCAGTACTTC,CASSLLGNRGETQYF
many,TRBV28,11,-,TRBJ1-2,TGTGCCAGCAGTCTGGACATTGGCTACACCTTC,CASSLDIGYTF
many,TRBV4-1,16,-,TRBJ2-7,TGCGCCAGCAGCCAAGTTCATCCGGGACAAGGTTACGAGCAGTACTTC,CASSQVHPGQGYEQYF
many,TRBV5-6,13,-,TRBJ2-7,TGTGCCAGCAGCTTCCAGGGTACTGTCGAGCAGTACTTC,CASSFQGTVEQYF
few,TRBV11-2,13,-,TRBJ1-4,TGTGCCAGCAGCCCCACGCAGGGCGAAAAACTGTTTTTT,CASSPTQGEKLFF
-,TRBV5-6,15,TRBD1,TRBJ2-4,TGTGCCAGCAGCCTCCCCGGGACAGGGGAAAACATTCAGTACTTC,CASSLPGTGENIQYF
few,TRBV10-1,13,-,TRBJ2-7,TGCGCCAGCAGTGAGGGCGTAGGAAGCGAGCAGTACTTC,CASSEGVGSEQYF
-,TRBV11-1,18,TRBD1,TRBJ2-7,TGTGCCAGCAGCTCGGGACAGGCAAGGAAGGGGAGCTCCTACGAGCAGTACTTC,CASSSGQARKGSSYEQYF
many,TRBV10-3,13,-,TRBJ2-5,TGTGCCATCAGTGGACAGGCCGAAGGGACCCAGTACTTC,CAISGQAEGTQYF